This T cell receptor (beta chain) came from a study of Graves' ophthalmopathy and Graves' hyperthyroidism. This clonotype was found a few times. RNA transcripts served as template for amplifying TCR beta CDR3 sequences. First-round RT-PCR with HTBI primers preceded a second-round multiplex PCR. TCRdb passed the multiplex PCR reads through MiXCR, listing each CDR3 protein once. The sample has over a million distinct CDR3 sequences; approximately 35% are singletons. The germline CDR1 and CDR2 sequences are SGHDN and FVKESK. The CDR3 consists of 17 residues. V was cut by 1 base and J by 2 bases, with 18 bases left in between.

The chain joins TRBV14 to TRBJ2-7, with D possibly being TRBD1 (5 bases). What was sequenced was peripheral blood or thyroid tissue (not recorded which). The TCR sequence derives from an adult man with Graves' hyperthyroidism. CDR3 sequence (DNA): TGTGCCAGCAGCCAAGGCCGGACACCCCCCGACGCCTACGAGCAGTACTTC. Its protein product is CASSQGRTPPDAYEQYF.